The sequence of this T cell receptor (beta chain) was determined in a study of T-cell reconstitution after alpha-beta-depleted transplantation in children (dated by TCRdb to about 2016). Regarding the research as a whole: Using TCR repertoire profiling, the study quantitatively followed how T-cell immune reconstitution unfolded in children after TCRalphabeta/CD19-depleted allogeneic hematopoietic cell transplantation. The investigation overall reported the following: Apparently early alphabetaT-cell count recovery about two months after transplant reportedly relied on only several hundred rapidly expanded clones derived from non-depleted graft cells. In some patients, the high TCRbeta diversity seen at day 60 was put down to recipient T cells and intrathymic progenitors that had survived conditioning. The frequencies of hyperexpanded clones fell over the following months, and after one year, T-cell counts and TCRbeta diversity were mostly attributed to newly produced T cells.

At least ten counts were recorded for this clonotype. No cognate antigen has been identified for it. No base-level quality is on record; no much larger clone is a single base apart. V was cut back by 0 bases and J by 2 bases, leaving a gap of 12 bases between them. The CDR3 starts with the cysteine, ends with the phenylalanine, and has 15 residues. The read is trimmed to its CDR3 DNA, 45 bases read in frame from base 1. The germline V gene gives CDR1 as SGHRS and CDR2 as YFSETQ. The library was made by PCR. The instrument was an Illumina HiSeq 2500. TCR libraries were prepared with molecular barcoding, using unique molecular identifiers to normalize TCRbeta repertoire quantification. TCRdb reran the public reads through fastp at Q25 and MiXCR, keeping productive beta chains. Each entry is one CDR3 protein sequence, shown with its most common DNA and genes. Recorded for this sample are 90,000 to 130,000 distinct CDR3 sequences; roughly 6.1% of them occurred a single time. In total, the top ten clones hold 23% of the sample.

Sample treatment or condition, as interpreted from the label and publication: allogeneic hematopoietic cell transplantation with graft depleted of TCRalphabeta T cells and CD19 B cells. TCRalphabeta/CD19-depleted allogeneic hematopoietic cell grafts were given to the transplant recipients, all of whom were children. The clonotype comes from a male patient between 2 and 10 years old who had a stem cell transplant for acute lymphoblastic leukemia, so the T cells may come from the graft donor. Recombination joined TRBV5-1 with TRBJ2-7; a weak D assignment points to TRBD1 (6 bases agree). The sample in question was PBMCs, mostly from graft donor cells, obtained 360 days after TCRalphabeta/CD19-depleted stem cell transplant. CDR3 protein: CASSLEGRGAYEQYF. Read as DNA, the sequence is TGCGCCAGCAGCTTGGAGGGCAGGGGAGCCTACGAGCAGTACTTC.